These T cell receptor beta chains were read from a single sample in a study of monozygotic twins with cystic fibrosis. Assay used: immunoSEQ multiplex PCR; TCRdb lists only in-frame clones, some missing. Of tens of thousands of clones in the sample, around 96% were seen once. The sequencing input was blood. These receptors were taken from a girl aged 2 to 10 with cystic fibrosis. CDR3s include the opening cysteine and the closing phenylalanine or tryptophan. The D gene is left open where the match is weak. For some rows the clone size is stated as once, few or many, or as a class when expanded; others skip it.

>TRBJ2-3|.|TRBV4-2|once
CASSLARETDTQYF
TGTGCCAGCAGCCTAGCTCGGGAGACAGATACGCAGTATTTT
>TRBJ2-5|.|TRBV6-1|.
CASLRQYQETQYF
TGTGCCAGCCTTCGACAGTACCAAGAGACCCAGTACTTC
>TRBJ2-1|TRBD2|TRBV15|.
CATSRGLAVWNEQFF
TGTGCCACCAGCAGGGGACTAGCGGTATGGAATGAGCAGTTCTTC
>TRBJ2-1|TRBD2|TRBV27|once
CASSRSPTLAGGLSYNEQFF
TGTGCCAGCAGTCGATCACCGACACTAGCGGGAGGACTCTCCTACAATGAGCAGTTCTTC
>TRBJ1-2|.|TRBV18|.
CASPSPDRRYGYTF
TGTGCCAGCCCATCTCCGGACAGAAGATACGGCTACACCTTC
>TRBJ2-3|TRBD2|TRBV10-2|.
CASSVGLAGGTDTQYF
TGCGCCAGCAGCGTCGGACTAGCGGGGGGCACAGATACGCAGTATTTT
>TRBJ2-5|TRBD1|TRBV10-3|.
CATLRDRVGETQYF
TGTGCCACCCTCCGGGACAGGGTGGGGGAGACCCAGTACTTC
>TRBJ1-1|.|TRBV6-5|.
CASRRQVNTEAFF
TGTGCCAGCAGAAGACAGGTGAACACTGAAGCTTTCTTT
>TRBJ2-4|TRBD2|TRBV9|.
CASSVSGSFGAKNIQYF
TGTGCCAGCAGCGTTAGCGGGAGTTTCGGAGCCAAAAACATTCAGTACTTC
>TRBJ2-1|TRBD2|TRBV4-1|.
CASSYALLAGVNNEQFF
TGCGCCAGCAGCTATGCCCTACTAGCGGGGGTTAACAATGAGCAGTTCTTC
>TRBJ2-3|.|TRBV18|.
CASSRGLPSTDTQYF
TGTGCCAGCTCACGAGGACTACCCAGCACAGATACGCAGTATTTT